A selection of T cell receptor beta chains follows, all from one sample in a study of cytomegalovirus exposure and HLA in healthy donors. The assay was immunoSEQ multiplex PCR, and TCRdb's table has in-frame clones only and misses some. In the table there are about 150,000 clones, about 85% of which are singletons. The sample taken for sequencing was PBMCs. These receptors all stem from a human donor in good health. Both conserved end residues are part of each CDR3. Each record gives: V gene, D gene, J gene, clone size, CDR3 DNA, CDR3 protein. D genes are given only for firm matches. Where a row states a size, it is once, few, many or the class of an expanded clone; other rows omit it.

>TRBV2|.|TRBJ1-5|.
TGTGCCAGCGGCGGTTTAGCATCCCGTAGCAATCAGCCCCAGCATTTT
CASGGLASRSNQPQHF
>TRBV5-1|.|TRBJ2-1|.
TGCGCCAGCAGCTTTGGGGGTACAGGGTACAATGAGCAGTTCTTC
CASSFGGTGYNEQFF
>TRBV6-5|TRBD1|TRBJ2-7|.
TGTGCCAGCAGCTACAGGACAGGGGTCTTTCCCTACGAGCAGTACTTC
CASSYRTGVFPYEQYF
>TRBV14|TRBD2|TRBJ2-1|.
TGTGCCAGCAGCCGACTACTAGCGGGAGCCGGGGGTGGGCAGTTCTTC
CASSRLLAGAGGGQFF
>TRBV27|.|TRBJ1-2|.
TGTGCCAGCAGAAAACAGGGTAGGGAATATGGCTACACCTTC
CASRKQGREYGYTF
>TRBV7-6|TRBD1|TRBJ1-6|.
TGTGCCAGCAGCTTAGCCCTCCGGGACAGTAATTCACCCCTCCACTTT
CASSLALRDSNSPLHF
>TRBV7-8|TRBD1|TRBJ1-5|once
TGTGCCAGCAGCTTAGGAGACAGGGGGCGGTCGGGCAATCAGCCCCAGCATTTT
CASSLGDRGRSGNQPQHF
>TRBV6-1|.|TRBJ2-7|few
TGTGCCAGCAGATTGACAGGTGGATCCTACGAGCAGTACTTC
CASRLTGGSYEQYF
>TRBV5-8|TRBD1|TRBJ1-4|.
TGTGCCAGCAGCTCAACCGGGACAGGGGTCGGGAAACTGTTTTTT
CASSSTGTGVGKLFF
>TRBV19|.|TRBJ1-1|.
TGTGCCAGTAGTATGTATGGGGAGAATACTGAAGCTTTCTTT
CASSMYGENTEAFF
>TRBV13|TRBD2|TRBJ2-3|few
TGTGCCAGCAGCCACGGGACTAGCGGGGCAGATACGCAGTATTTT
CASSHGTSGADTQYF
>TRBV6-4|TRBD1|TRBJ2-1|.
TGTGCCAGCAGTGACTCTTTCCCCTGGACAGGGGGTCCCAATGAGCAGTTCTTC
CASSDSFPWTGGPNEQFF
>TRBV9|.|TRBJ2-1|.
TGTGCCAGCAGCTCCACCCCCGGCTCCTACAATGAGCAGTTCTTC
CASSSTPGSYNEQFF
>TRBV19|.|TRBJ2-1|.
TGTGCCAGTAGTGACGGACTCCTCCTCCCCTACAATGAGCAGTTCTTC
CASSDGLLLPYNEQFF
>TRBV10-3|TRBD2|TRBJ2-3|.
TGTGCCATCAGGCCGGGACTAGGTGTCGGAGATACGCAGTATTTT
CAIRPGLGVGDTQYF
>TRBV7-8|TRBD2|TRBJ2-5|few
TGTGCCAGCAGCCCAATAAGGACTAGTTCGGAGACCCAGTACTTC
CASSPIRTSSETQYF
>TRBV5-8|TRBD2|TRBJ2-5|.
TGTGCCAGCAGCTTTCGCGGGAGGGCGATAAAGACCCAGTACTTC
CASSFRGRAIKTQYF
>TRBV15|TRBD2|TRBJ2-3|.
TGTGCCACCAGCAGACCCCTTAGCGGGAGTGCGGCAGATACGCAGTATTTT
CATSRPLSGSAADTQYF
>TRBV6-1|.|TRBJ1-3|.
TGTGCCAGCAGCCACTCTGGAAACACCATATATTTT
CASSHSGNTIYF
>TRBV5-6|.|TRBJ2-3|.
TGTGCCAGCAGCTCCACAGGGTCCCCAGATACGCAGTATTTT
CASSSTGSPDTQYF
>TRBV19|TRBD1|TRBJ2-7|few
TGTGCCAGTAGTATGGCCGGGACAGCGTCCTACGAGCAGTACTTC
CASSMAGTASYEQYF
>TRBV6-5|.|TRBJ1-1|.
TGTGCCAGCAGTTACCGGACCGGAGGGAACACTGAAGCTTTCTTT
CASSYRTGGNTEAFF
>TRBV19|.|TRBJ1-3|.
TGTGCCAGTAGTATCGTGCGGCCAAGGGGCACCATATATTTT
CASSIVRPRGTIYF
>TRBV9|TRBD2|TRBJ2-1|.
TGTGCCAGCAGCGTCCTTAGCGGGAGCTCCTACAATGAGCAGTTCTTC
CASSVLSGSSYNEQFF
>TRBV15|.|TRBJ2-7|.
TGTGCCACCAGCAGAGGGAGGGGGAGGGACGAGCAGTACTTC
CATSRGRGRDEQYF
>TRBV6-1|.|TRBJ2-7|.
TGTGCCATCCGACTAGAGCCATTATACGAGCAGTACTTC
CAIRLEPLYEQYF
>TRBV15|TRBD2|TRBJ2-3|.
TGTGCCACCAGCGATATTTTAGCGGGAGGCGCCACAGATACGCAGTATTTT
CATSDILAGGATDTQYF
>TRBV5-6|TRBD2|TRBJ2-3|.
TGTGCCAGCAGCTTGGTCGCGGGAGGGGGAGATACGCAGTATTTT
CASSLVAGGGDTQYF
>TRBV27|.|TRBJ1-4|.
TGTGCCAGCAGTTTAAGAATCGGGTCAACTAATGAAAAACTGTTTTTT
CASSLRIGSTNEKLFF
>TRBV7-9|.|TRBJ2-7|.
TGTGCCAGCAGCTTGGGTGCGGGATACTACGAGCAGTACTTC
CASSLGAGYYEQYF
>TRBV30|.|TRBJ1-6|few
TGTGCCTGGAAAGGAGGGCCCGGCTATAATTCACCCCTCCACTTT
CAWKGGPGYNSPLHF
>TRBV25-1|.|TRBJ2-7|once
TGTGCCAGCAGTGAATGGCGGGGGCTGCGCGAGCAGTACTTC
CASSEWRGLREQYF
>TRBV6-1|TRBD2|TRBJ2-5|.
TGTGCCAGCAGTCCCCGGACTAGCCTTGAGACCCAGTACTTC
CASSPRTSLETQYF
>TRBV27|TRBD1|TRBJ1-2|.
TGTGCCAGCAGCGTACAGGGGAGGTCTGGCTACACCTTC
CASSVQGRSGYTF
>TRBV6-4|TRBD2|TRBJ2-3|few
TGTGCCAGCAGTGGAGCGGGGGGGACTGGCACAGATACGCAGTATTTT
CASSGAGGTGTDTQYF